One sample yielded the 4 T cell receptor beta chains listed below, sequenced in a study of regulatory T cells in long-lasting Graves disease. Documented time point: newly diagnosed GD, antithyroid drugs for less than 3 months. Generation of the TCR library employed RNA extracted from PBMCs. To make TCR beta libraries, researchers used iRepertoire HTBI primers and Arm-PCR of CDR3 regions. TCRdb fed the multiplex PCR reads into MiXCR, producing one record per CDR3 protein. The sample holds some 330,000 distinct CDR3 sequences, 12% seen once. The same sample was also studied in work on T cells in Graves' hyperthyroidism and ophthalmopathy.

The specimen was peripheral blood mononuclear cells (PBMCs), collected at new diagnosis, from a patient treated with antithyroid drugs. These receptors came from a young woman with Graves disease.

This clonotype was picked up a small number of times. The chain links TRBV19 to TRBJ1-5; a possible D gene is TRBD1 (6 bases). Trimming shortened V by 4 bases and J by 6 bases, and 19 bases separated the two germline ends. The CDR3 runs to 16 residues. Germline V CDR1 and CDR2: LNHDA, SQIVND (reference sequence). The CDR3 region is CASSRTGGSRSQPQHF. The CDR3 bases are TGTGCCAGTAGTAGGACGGGGGGCTCAAGGAGTCAGCCCCAGCATTTT.

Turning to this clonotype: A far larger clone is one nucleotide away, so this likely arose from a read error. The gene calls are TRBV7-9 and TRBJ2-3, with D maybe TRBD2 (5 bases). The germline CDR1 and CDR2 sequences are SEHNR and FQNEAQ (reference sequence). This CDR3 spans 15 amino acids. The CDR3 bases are TGTGCCAGCAGCTTGGACTTTTCCAGCACAGATACGCAGTGTTTT. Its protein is CASSLDFSSTDTQCF.

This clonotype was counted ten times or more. The CDR3 region has the DNA TGTGCCAGCAGTTACTTCGGGTCAGGGTACCAAGAGACCCAGTACTTC. It is translated as CASSYFGSGYQETQYF. The rearrangement joins TRBV6-5 to TRBJ2-5, with D maybe TRBD1 (5 bases). The CDR3 loop spans 16 amino acids. V was trimmed by 1 base and J by 0 bases, leaving 12 bases between them. Germline V gene sequence: CDR1 MNHEY, CDR2 SVGAGI.

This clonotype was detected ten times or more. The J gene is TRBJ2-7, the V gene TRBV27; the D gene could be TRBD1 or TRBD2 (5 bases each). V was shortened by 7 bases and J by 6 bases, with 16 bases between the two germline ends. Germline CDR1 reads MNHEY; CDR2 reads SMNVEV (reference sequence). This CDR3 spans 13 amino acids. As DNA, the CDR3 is TGTGCCAGCATTAAGCAGGGCCGGGGCGAGCAGTACGTC. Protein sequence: CASIKQGRGEQYV.